This T cell receptor beta chain is drawn from a study of shared clonotypes between healthy human individuals. Germline loops: CDR1 SEHNR, CDR2 FQNEAQ (reference sequence). CDR3 size: 14 residues. V lost 4 bases and J 5 bases, leaving 15 bases between the germline ends. Sequenced by immunoSEQ multiplex PCR; TCRdb stores in-frame clones only, minus some. The sample yields about 870,000 clones, about 91% seen once. CD8 cells regarded as naive lacked CD45RO, were positively chosen for CCR7, and omitted terminally differentiated effector memory CD45RA+ cells. The sample comprised naive CD8+ T cells sorted from blood. This chain links TRBV7-9 with TRBJ2-7; D is perhaps TRBD2 (5 bases). The TCR comes from a man under 40 in good health. The CDR3: CASSSLGGSHEQYF. As DNA, the CDR3 is TGTGCCAGCAGCTCGTTAGGTGGGAGTCACGAGCAGTACTTC.